This T cell receptor beta chain is drawn from a study of T cells in Graves' hyperthyroidism and ophthalmopathy. This clonotype has a count of ten or more. Its antigen is unknown. Patients aged 18 to 65 with hyperthyroidism were newly diagnosed, with duration under 2 months. Patients with uncontrolled infections, other autoimmune diseases, pregnancy or lactation were excluded. Amplification targeted TCR beta CDR3 regions from RNA transcripts. HTBI primers drove first-round RT-PCR of the TCR CDR3. TCRdb processed the multiplex PCR reads anew with MiXCR; each CDR3 protein has one entry. The data contain approximately 320,000 distinct CDR3 sequences, around 17% of them singletons. The V end lost 4 bases, the J end lost 4 bases, and 4 bases lay between the germline ends. This CDR3 is 12 amino acids long. Regarding the study as a whole: Ophthalmopathy was told apart from stable hyperthyroidism by a 13 V-J model. Blood shared most expanded thyroid clonotypes above 0.001.

What was sequenced was blood. V is TRBV12-3 or TRBV12-4 and J is TRBJ2-2; D gene uncertain. The TCR comes from a man aged 30-40 years with Graves' hyperthyroidism. Here the CDR3 reads CASSSPTGELFF. The CDR3 DNA is TGTGCCAGCAGTTCACCCACCGGGGAGCTGTTTTTT.